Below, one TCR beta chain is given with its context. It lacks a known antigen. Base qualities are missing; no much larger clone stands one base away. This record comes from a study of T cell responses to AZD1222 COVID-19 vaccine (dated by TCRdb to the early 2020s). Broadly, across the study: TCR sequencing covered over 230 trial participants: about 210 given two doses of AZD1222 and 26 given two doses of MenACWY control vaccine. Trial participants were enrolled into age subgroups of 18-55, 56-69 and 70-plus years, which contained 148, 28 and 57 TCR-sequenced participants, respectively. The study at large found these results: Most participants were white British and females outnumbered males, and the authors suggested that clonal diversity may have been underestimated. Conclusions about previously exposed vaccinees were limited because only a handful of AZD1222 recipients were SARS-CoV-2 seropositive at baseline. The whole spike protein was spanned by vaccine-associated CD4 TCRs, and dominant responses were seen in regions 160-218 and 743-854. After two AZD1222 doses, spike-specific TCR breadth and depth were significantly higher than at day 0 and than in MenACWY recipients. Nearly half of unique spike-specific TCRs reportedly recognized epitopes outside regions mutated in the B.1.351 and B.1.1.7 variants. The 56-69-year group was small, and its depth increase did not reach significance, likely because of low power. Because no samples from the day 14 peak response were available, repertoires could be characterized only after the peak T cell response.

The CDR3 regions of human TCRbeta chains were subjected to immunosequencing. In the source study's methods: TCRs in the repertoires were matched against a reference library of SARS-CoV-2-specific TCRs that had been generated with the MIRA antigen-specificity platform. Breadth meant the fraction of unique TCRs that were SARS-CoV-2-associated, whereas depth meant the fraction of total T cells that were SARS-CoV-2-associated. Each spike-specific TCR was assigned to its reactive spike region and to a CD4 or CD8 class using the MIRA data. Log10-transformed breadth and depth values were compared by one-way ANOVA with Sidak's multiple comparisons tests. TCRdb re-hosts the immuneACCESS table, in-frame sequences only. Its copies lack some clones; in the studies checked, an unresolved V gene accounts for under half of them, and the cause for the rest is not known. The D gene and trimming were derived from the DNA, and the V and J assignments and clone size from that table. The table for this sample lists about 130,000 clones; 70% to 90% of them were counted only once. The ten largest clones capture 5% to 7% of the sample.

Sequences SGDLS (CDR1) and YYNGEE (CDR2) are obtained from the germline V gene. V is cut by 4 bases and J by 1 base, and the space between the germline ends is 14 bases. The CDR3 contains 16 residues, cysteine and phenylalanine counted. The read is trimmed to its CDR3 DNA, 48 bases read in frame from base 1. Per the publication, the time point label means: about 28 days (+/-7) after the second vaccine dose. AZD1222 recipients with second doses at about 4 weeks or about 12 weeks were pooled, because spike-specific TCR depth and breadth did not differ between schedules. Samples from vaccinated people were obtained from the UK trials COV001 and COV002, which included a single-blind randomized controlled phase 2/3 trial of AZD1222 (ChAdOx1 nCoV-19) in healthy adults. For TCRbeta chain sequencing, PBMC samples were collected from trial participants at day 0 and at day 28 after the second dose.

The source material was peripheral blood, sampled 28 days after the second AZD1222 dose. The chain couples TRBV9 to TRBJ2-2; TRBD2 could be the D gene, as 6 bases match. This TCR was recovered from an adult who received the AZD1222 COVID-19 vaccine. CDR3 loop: CASSPRRVGNTGELFF. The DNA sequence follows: TGTGCCAGCAGCCCTCGGAGGGTGGGGAACACCGGGGAGCTGTTTTTT. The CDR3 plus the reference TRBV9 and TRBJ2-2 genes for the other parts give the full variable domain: DSGVTQTPKHLITATGQRVTLRCSPRSGDLSVYWYQQSLDQGLQFLIQYYNGEERAKGNILERFSAQQFPDLHSELNLSSLELGDSALYFCASSPRRVGNTGELFFGEGSRLTVL.